A single sample gave rise to the 30 T cell receptor beta chains below, sequenced in a study of cytomegalovirus exposure and HLA in healthy donors. Researchers ran the PCR with 60 Vbeta and 13 Jbeta primers. Sequencing used immunoSEQ multiplex PCR; TCRdb keeps in-frame clones, though not all of them. The sample contains more than 100,000 clones, over 70% of which appear only once. Sample: PBMCs. These receptor sequences come from a woman aged 40 to 50 in good health and CMV-seronegative.

This clone was found a few times. This chain joins TRBV29-1 and TRBJ1-1; 8 bases map to TRBD1. The V gene's germline CDR1 is SQVTM and CDR2 ANQGSEA. CDR3 length: 14 amino acids. The V and J ends lost 7 bases and 5 bases, in that order; junction bases with no gene match: 12. CDR3 in DNA: TGCAGCGCAAGGGACAGGCCGATGAGGACTGAAGCTTTCTTT. It translates to CSARDRPMRTEAFF.

The rearrangement joins TRBV12-5 to TRBJ2-2, with a possible D match to TRBD2 (6 bases). The CDR3 contains 12 residues. Germline-derived CDR1 and CDR2 are LGHNT and FRNRAP. Trimming left V 5 bases short and J 7 bases short, with 8 bases between. The CDR3 region is CASGGGIGELFF. The CDR3 DNA is TGTGCTAGTGGTGGGGGGATCGGGGAGCTGTTTTTT.

The chain uses TRBV29-1 and TRBJ2-4, with 9 bases identical to TRBD2. This CDR3 comprises 14 residues. After removal of 1 base from V and 4 bases from J, the junction contained 2 bases not matched to a gene. CDR1 is SQVTM, CDR2 ANQGSEA, per germline. The CDR3 DNA is TGCAGCGTTGAAGGTAGCGGGGGAAAAAACATTCAGTACTTC. Its translation is CSVEGSGGKNIQYF.

This chain uses TRBV6-5 with TRBJ2-7; TRBD1 might be the D (5 bases). Germline-derived CDR1 and CDR2 are MNHEY and SVGAGI. Trimming pared 2 bases from V and 6 bases from J, leaving 17 bases between. The CDR3 has 15 amino acids. The CDR3 sequence is CASSYLGGAPLEQYF. CDR3 DNA sequence: TGTGCCAGCAGTTACCTTGGTGGGGCCCCTCTCGAGCAGTACTTC.

About this clone: Sequence at one end of the junction differs from germline and may be a read error. The chain couples TRBV4-1 to TRBJ2-6; TRBD2 might be the D (6 bases). This CDR3 is 16 amino acids long. Germline CDR1 MGHRA, CDR2 YSYEKL. CDR3: CASSQDAGSGANVLTF. CDR3 nucleotide sequence: TGTGCCAGCAGCCAAGACGCGGGATCTGGGGCCAACGTCCTGACTTTC.

J is TRBJ2-7 and V is TRBV4-2, with 11 nucleotides matching TRBD2. Trimming at V came to 3 bases and at J to 2 bases, leaving 3 bases not matched to a gene. The CDR3 has 15 amino acids. Germline V gene data show CDR1 as LGHNA and CDR2 as YNFKEQ. In DNA, the CDR3 is TGTGCCAGCAGCCACGGGACTAGCGGTACCTACGAGCAGTACTTC. As protein: CASSHGTSGTYEQYF.

This clone was counted once. The V and J genes are TRBV2 and TRBJ1-5, with 8 nucleotides matching TRBD1. The CDR3 is made up of 15 amino acids. CDR1 SNHLY and CDR2 FYNNEI come from the germline V gene. Losses at the gene ends were 4 bases for V and 7 bases for J; bases not matched to a gene: 9. The CDR3 nucleotides are TGTGCCAGCAGTGGCGGCCAGGGGGCATGGCAGCCCCAGCATTTT. Protein sequence: CASSGGQGAWQPQHF.

The sample holds a few counts of this clone. The V and J genes are TRBV7-9 and TRBJ2-1, with no clear D. Per germline, CDR1 SEHNR and CDR2 FQNEAQ (reference sequence). The V end lost 7 bases, the J end lost 2 bases, and 6 bases lay between the germline ends. The length of the CDR3 is 12 residues. CDR3 protein: CASNAAYNEQFF. As DNA, the CDR3 is TGTGCCAGCAACGCGGCCTACAATGAGCAGTTCTTC.

This chain connects TRBV5-8 to TRBJ1-5; 8 nucleotides match TRBD1. Germline CDR1 reads SGHTS; CDR2 reads YDEGEE. J was trimmed by 9 bases and V by 1 base; bases with no gene match: 15. The CDR3 is 17 amino acids. The CDR3 loop is CASSLRGDRSIGLPQHF. CDR3 sequence (DNA): TGTGCCAGCAGCTTGAGGGGGGACAGGTCGATAGGGTTGCCCCAGCATTTT.

V usage is TRBV5-4 and J usage is TRBJ1-1; TRBD1 matches at 7 bases. The germline gives CDR1 SGHNT, CDR2 YYREEE (reference sequence). The CDR3 loop spans 15 amino acids. The trim removed 0 bases at V and 8 bases at J, leaving 10 bases unmatched. CDR3 amino acids: CASSLESRRGSEAFF. The CDR3 DNA is TGTGCCAGCAGCTTGGAATCTCGCAGGGGGAGCGAAGCTTTCTTT.

This chain uses TRBV7-2 with TRBJ2-1; TRBD1 agrees at 8 bases. CDR1 and CDR2 (germline): SGHTA, FQGNSA. The CDR3 extends over 13 amino acids. V dropped 1 base and J dropped 8; count of bases not matched to a gene: 1. This chain's CDR3 is CASSLDRGYEQFF. The CDR3 DNA sequence: TGTGCCAGCAGCTTAGACAGGGGGTATGAGCAGTTCTTC.

The rearrangement links TRBV7-9 to TRBJ1-4, with D uncertain. V shed 1 base and J shed 0 bases, with 6 bases lying between them. This CDR3 is built from 15 residues. The germline gives CDR1 SEHNR, CDR2 FQNEAQ (reference sequence). DNA of the CDR3: TGTGCCAGCAGCTTAGACGGGGCAACTAATGAAAAACTGTTTTTT. Residues: CASSLDGATNEKLFF.

The chain recombines TRBV6-5 with TRBJ2-1; 10 bases agree with TRBD1. The CDR3 consists of 14 residues. V shed 5 bases and J 4 bases; nucleotides not matched to a gene: 2. CDR1 is MNHEY and CDR2 is SVGAGI in the germline V gene. In nucleotides, the CDR3 is TGTGCCAGCAGTCGACAGGGGGCGTACAATGAGCAGTTCTTC. Translation gives CASSRQGAYNEQFF.

This clone turned up a few times. This chain links TRBV7-2 with TRBJ1-2, with D perhaps TRBD1 (6 bases). The CDR3 runs 15 residues. Trimming took off 5 bases at V and 4 bases at J, with 17 bases between the two ends. Germline values: CDR1 SGHTA, CDR2 FQGNSA. The CDR3 region has the DNA TGTGCCAGCAGCCCAAGTCCCGCAGGGGTCTATGGCTACACCTTC. Translation: CASSPSPAGVYGYTF.

The chain combines TRBV5-4 with TRBJ1-4; 9 bases fit TRBD1. Germline loops: CDR1 SGHNT, CDR2 YYREEE (reference sequence). The CDR3 is made up of 13 amino acids. J lost 6 bases, V lost 9 bases, and 6 bases had no gene match. The CDR3 bases are TGTGCCACCACCCGGACAGGGGATGAAAAACTGTTTTTT. Its protein is CATTRTGDEKLFF.

This clone was observed a single time. The genes are TRBV19 and TRBJ2-2; TRBD2 is a possible D gene (6 bases). This CDR3 spans 15 amino acids. Deletions cut 8 bases from V and 0 bases from J, with 13 bases between. CDR1 is LNHDA and CDR2 is SQIVND in the germline V gene (reference sequence). The CDR3 loop is CASLPGLSNTGELFF. Here the CDR3 DNA reads TGTGCCAGTCTACCGGGACTGTCGAACACCGGGGAGCTGTTTTTT. Combining the CDR3 with reference TRBV19 and TRBJ2-2 gives the whole variable domain DGGITQSPKYLFRKEGQNVTLSCEQNLNHDAMYWYRQDPGQGLRLIYYSQIVNDFQKGDIAEGYSVSREKKESFPLTVTSAQKNPTAFYLCASLPGLSNTGELFFGEGSRLTVL.

V usage is TRBV11-2 and J usage is TRBJ2-5; 9 positions match TRBD2. Germline assignment: CDR1 SGHAT and CDR2 FQNNGV. V lost 0 bases and J lost 2; bases outside the gene matches: 13. The CDR3 contains 19 residues. CDR3 DNA: TGTGCCAGCAGCTTAGAATTGGGCGGGGGGGCTATTTCGCAAGAGACCCAGTACTTC. It specifies CASSLELGGGAISQETQYF.

The chain uses TRBV5-1 and TRBJ2-5; 9 bases are a match to TRBD2. CDR3 length: 17 amino acids. V shed 0 bases, J shed 2 bases, and the junction held 8 bases outside the gene matches. Germline V gives CDR1 SGHRS, CDR2 YFSETQ. CDR3 nucleotides: TGCGCCAGCAGCTTGGGAGCGGGGGGTTACACTCAAGAGACCCAGTACTTC. Its protein is CASSLGAGGYTQETQYF.

The genes are TRBV30 and TRBJ2-2, with TRBD1 as a possible D gene (7 bases). Trimming took 3 bases from V and 5 from J, leaving 10 bases between them. This CDR3 has 13 residues. Germline values: CDR1 GTSNPN, CDR2 SVGIG (reference sequence). CDR3 bases: TGTGCCTGGAGGGCAGGGGGGACCGGGGAGCTGTTTTTT. This codes for CAWRAGGTGELFF.

This rearrangement joins TRBV19 to TRBJ2-5; 8 nucleotides agree with TRBD1. The V gene end was trimmed by 7 bases and the J gene end by 4 bases; junction bases not matched to a gene: 8. This CDR3 spans 14 amino acids. Germline assignment: CDR1 LNHDA and CDR2 SQIVND (reference sequence). The CDR3 region is CASTSGQGGETQYF. In DNA, the CDR3 is TGTGCCAGTACCTCCGGACAGGGCGGAGAGACCCAGTACTTC. Supplemented by reference TRBV19 and TRBJ2-5, the full variable domain reads DGGITQSPKYLFRKEGQNVTLSCEQNLNHDAMYWYRQDPGQGLRLIYYSQIVNDFQKGDIAEGYSVSREKKESFPLTVTSAQKNPTAFYLCASTSGQGGETQYFGPGTRLLVL.

The rearrangement joins TRBV29-1 to TRBJ1-4, with 10 bases identical to TRBD1. The junction had 9 bases not matched to a gene; V was cut back by 7 bases and J by 4 bases. Per the germline V gene, CDR1 is SQVTM and CDR2 is ANQGSEA. The CDR3 consists of 15 residues. The CDR3 nucleotides read TGCAGCGCATCTACAGGACAGGGGGATAATGAAAAACTGTTTTTT. Protein: CSASTGQGDNEKLFF.

V usage is TRBV6-1 and J usage is TRBJ1-1, with 8 positions matching TRBD1. The ends lost 3 bases at V and 0 bases at J; junction bases unmatched: 6. Germline V gene sequence: CDR1 MNHNS, CDR2 SASEGT. The CDR3 is 16 amino acids. The CDR3 DNA reads as TGTGCCAGCAGTGAGAGGACAGGGAGTATGAACACTGAAGCTTTCTTT. Encoded protein: CASSERTGSMNTEAFF.

The chain joins TRBV6-5 to TRBJ1-5, with TRBD1 matching over 7 bases. This CDR3 contains 13 residues. The V gene's germline CDR1 is MNHEY and CDR2 SVGAGI. J gave up 6 bases and V 6 bases, and 5 bases lay outside the gene matches. CDR3 in amino acids: CASSKGARQPQHF. The CDR3 bases are TGTGCCAGCAGCAAGGGGGCACGTCAGCCCCAGCATTTT.

The chain joins TRBV7-9 to TRBJ2-1; D is possibly TRBD1 (5 bases). The germline V and J ends were trimmed by 10 bases and 6 bases, with 16 bases remaining between them. Germline V gene lookup returns CDR1 SEHNR and CDR2 FQNEAQ (reference sequence). The CDR3 runs 13 residues. The CDR3 sequence: CATDDSLVNEQFF. The CDR3 nucleotides read TGTGCCACTGACGACAGCCTGGTCAATGAGCAGTTCTTC.

The rearrangement joins TRBV20-1 to TRBJ2-2; D unresolved. Germline lookup yields CDR1 DFQATT and CDR2 SNEGSKA (reference sequence). This CDR3 spans 11 amino acids. The ends were cut back, 6 bases at V and 6 bases at J, with 8 bases in the middle. The CDR3 sequence: CSARFSGELFF. Written as DNA, the CDR3 is TGCAGTGCGCGATTCTCCGGGGAGCTGTTTTTT.

This chain connects TRBV5-6 to TRBJ1-2; TRBD1 matches at 9 bases. Trimming at V came to 3 bases and at J to 2 bases, leaving 8 bases not matched to a gene. The CDR3 totals 16 residues. Germline CDR1 is SGHDT and CDR2 is YYEEEE. The CDR3 spells CASSWTGTGINYGYTF. The CDR3, as DNA: TGTGCCAGCAGCTGGACCGGGACAGGGATCAACTATGGCTACACCTTC.

The chain has TRBV7-2 and TRBJ2-3, with D unclear. Trimming left V 8 bases short and J 3 bases short, with 9 bases between. Germline CDR1 SGHTA, CDR2 FQGNSA. The CDR3 runs to 12 residues. CDR3 in amino acids: CASPGPTDTQYF. CDR3 sequence (DNA): TGTGCCAGCCCTGGGCCAACAGATACGCAGTATTTT.

The chain couples TRBV5-1 to TRBJ2-3; TRBD2 matches 10 bases. The CDR3 has 19 residues. The J segment lost 2 bases and the V segment lost 0 bases, leaving 12 bases of the junction unmatched. Germline V gene sequence: CDR1 SGHRS, CDR2 YFSETQ. The CDR3 loop reads CASSLGLAGLVTHTDTQYF. The CDR3 DNA is TGCGCCAGCAGCTTGGGACTAGCGGGTCTGGTAACACACACAGATACGCAGTATTTT.

This chain uses TRBV2 with TRBJ2-2; D is possibly TRBD2 (6 bases). The germline gives CDR1 SNHLY, CDR2 FYNNEI. The CDR3 is 13 residues long. The V end lost 6 bases, the J end lost 5 bases, and 10 bases lay between the germline ends. The CDR3 DNA reads TGTGCCAGCAGCCGAAGCGGGACCGGGGAGCTGTTTTTT. Protein sequence: CASSRSGTGELFF.

This clone was seen a handful of times. V and J are TRBV5-4 and TRBJ1-2, with TRBD1 matching over 10 bases. With 4 bases clipped from V and 7 bases from J, the junction kept 10 bases outside the gene matches. The germline CDR1 and CDR2 sequences are SGHNT and YYREEE (reference sequence). CDR3 length: 15 amino acids. DNA for the CDR3: TGTGCCAGCAGCAGTCCTGACAGGGGGCTTTTTGGCTACACCTTC. Amino acids: CASSSPDRGLFGYTF.